This T cell receptor (beta chain) was identified in a study of blood T cells in healthy people across ages (dated by TCRdb to about 2015). As for the study more broadly: In model experiments, roughly one uniquely barcoded TCR beta cDNA molecule per two T cells was captured by template switching. The study measured age-related changes in TCR beta repertoire diversity using deep sequencing normalized with unique cDNA molecular identifiers. Four age groups were formed from the donors: young (average approximately 15 years), middle-aged (less than 40), aged (62) and long-lived (roughly 88). To avoid experimental bias, donors of different ages were randomly spread across the sequencing lanes. Two additional independent replicas of 1 million unique cDNA reads from the same blood draw were analyzed for two donors (one aged 18 to 30 and one aged 80 or older).

With regard to this clonotype: Its target antigen remains unknown. The record has no base qualities; no much larger clone is one base away.

The CDR1 and CDR2 encoded by the germline V gene are SGHVS and FQNEAQ. From the cysteine up to the phenylalanine, the CDR3 has a length of 14 residues. Just CDR3 DNA is preserved here, 42 bases in frame from base 1. V is shortened by 2 bases, J by 7 bases, and the region joining them spans 12 bases. The study at large found these results: Because donor CMV infection status was unknown, age-related changes in expanded clonotypes were potentially confounded. Observed TCR beta diversity per million T cells fell roughly linearly with age, and a significant reduction was already apparent by age roughly 40. Compared with the aged group, the long-lived group had more naive CD4+ T cells, fewer expanded clones and increased TCR diversity, a pattern suggesting age selection. Observed TCR beta diversity correlated strongly with the percentage of naive T cells measured by flow cytometry. Estimates of total diversity based on one million sequenced T cells were considered lower bounds and underestimates. Because profiling used bulk unsorted PBMCs, naive and antigen-experienced compartments could not be compared conclusively.

The approximately 39 donors, aged roughly 6 to 90 years, were systemically healthy Caucasian individuals from Russia. Each donor gave 8 to 10 milliliters of peripheral blood, drawn into EDTA-treated Vacutainer tubes. Ficoll-Paque density-gradient centrifugation was used to isolate PBMCs, with at least 6 million per sample. Trizol reagent was used to extract total RNA from PBMCs, with at least 6 micrograms per sample. The percentages of naive CD45RAhigh/CD27high T cells were determined by flow cytometry on a PBMC aliquot from every donor. The receptor library was made with 5' RACE. Sequencer: Illumina HiSeq 2500. A second roughly 6 to 11 cycle PCR used a sample-barcoded 5' primer and a J-beta primer mix. A unique molecular identifier was introduced onto each TCR beta cDNA molecule by a template-switch 5' adaptor carrying 12 random nucleotides. At least 2.5 million CDR3-containing paired-end reads were obtained from each sample. The Mint cDNA synthesis kit, primed by a TRBC-specific oligonucleotide, was used to synthesize first-strand cDNA from all RNA. All cDNA was treated with uracil-DNA glycosylase and then went through a first 18-cycle PCR with the universal primers M1SS and BC2_uni_R. Processing in the source paper ran as follows. For normalization, 1 million high-quality reads were randomly selected from each sample, with every read carrying a distinct molecular identifier. Reads sharing molecular identifiers were discarded rather than binned into consensus sequences. MiTCR, set to a Q25 quality threshold and the strictest error-elimination algorithm, was used for CDR3 identification, clonotype clustering and error correction. Lower-bound total TCR beta diversity was estimated with a nonparametric unseen species model using Euler transformation. TCRdb reprocessed the public reads (quality trimming at Q25 with fastp, clone calling with MiXCR) and kept in-frame beta chains. Each CDR3 protein appears once, grouped with its most common genes and DNA. The V and J calls here are based on TCRdb, not the publication. The sample data list 890,000 or so distinct CDR3 sequences, and around 62% of these were observed just once. The leading ten clones occupy about 30% of the sample.

The receptor's source is a man aged 30-40 years in good health. Recombination connected TRBV7-8 to TRBJ2-1, and perhaps TRBD2 as D gene, on 5 matching bases. The sequenced sample consisted of blood. The CDR3 amino acid sequence is: CASSLRTPQNEQFF. The base sequence is TGTGCCAGCAGCTTAAGGACTCCGCAAAATGAGCAGTTCTTC.